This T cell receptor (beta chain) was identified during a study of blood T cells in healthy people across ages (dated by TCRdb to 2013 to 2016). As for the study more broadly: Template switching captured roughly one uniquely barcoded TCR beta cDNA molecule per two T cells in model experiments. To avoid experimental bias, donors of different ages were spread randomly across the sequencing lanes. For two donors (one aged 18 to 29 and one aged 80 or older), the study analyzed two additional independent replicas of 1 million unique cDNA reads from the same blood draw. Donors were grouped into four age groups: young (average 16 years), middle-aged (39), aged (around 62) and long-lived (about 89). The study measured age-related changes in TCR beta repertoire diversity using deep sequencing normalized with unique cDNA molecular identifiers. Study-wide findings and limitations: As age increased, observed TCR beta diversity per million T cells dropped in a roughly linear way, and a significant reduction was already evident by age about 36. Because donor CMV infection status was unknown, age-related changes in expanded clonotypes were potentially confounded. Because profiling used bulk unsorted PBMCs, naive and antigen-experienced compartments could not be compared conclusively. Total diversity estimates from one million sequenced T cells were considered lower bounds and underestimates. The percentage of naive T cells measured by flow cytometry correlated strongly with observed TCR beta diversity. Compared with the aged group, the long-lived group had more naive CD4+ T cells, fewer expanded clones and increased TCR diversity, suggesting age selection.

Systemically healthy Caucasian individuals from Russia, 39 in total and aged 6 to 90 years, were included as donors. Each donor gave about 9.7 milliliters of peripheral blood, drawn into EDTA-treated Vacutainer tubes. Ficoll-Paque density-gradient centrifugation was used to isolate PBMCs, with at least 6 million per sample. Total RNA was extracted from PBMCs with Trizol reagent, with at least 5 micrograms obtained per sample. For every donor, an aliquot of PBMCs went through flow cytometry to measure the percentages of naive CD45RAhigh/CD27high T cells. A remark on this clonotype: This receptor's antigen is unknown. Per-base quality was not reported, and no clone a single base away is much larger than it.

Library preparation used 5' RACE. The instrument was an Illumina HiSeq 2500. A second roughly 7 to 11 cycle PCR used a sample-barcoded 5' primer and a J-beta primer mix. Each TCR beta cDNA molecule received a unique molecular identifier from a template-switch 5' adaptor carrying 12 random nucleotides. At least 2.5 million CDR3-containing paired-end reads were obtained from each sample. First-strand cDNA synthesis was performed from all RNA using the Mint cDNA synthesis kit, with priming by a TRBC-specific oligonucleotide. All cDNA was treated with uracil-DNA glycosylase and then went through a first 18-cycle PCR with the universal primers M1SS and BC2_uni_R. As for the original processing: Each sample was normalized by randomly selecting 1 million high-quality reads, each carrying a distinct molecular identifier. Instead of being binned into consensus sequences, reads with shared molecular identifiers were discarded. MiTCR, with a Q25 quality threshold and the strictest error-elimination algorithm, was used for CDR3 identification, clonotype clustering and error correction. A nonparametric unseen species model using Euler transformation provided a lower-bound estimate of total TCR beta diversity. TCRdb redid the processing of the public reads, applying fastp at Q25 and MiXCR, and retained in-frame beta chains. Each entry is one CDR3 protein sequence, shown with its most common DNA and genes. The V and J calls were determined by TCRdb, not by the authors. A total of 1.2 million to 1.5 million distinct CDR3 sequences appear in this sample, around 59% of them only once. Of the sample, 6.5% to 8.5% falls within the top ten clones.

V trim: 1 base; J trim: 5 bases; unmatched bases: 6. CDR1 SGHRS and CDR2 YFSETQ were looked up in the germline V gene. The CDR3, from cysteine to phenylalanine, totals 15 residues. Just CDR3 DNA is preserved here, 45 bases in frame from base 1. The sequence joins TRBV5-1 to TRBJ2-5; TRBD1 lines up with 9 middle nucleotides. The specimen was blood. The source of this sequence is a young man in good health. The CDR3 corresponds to CASSLRYRGLETQYF. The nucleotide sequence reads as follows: TGCGCCAGCAGCTTGCGGTACAGGGGGCTTGAGACCCAGTACTTC.